One sample yielded the 14 T cell receptor beta chains listed below, sequenced in a study of T cell responses to AZD1222 COVID-19 vaccine. Sequenced by immunoSEQ multiplex PCR; TCRdb stores in-frame clones only, minus some. The sample carries around 110,000 clones, 85% to 90% recorded once. Sequenced material: peripheral blood, taken on day 0 of AZD1222 vaccination. Every receptor here comes from an adult in good health.

The chain is built from TRBV7-2 and TRBJ2-7, with TRBD2 as a possible D gene (5 bases). V gave up 1 base and J gave up 5 bases, with 12 bases separating them. CDR1 is SGHTA, CDR2 FQGNSA, per germline. The CDR3 is 14 amino acids. The CDR3 bases are TGTGCCAGCAGCTTAGACGGGGTTCTCGACGAGCAGTACTTC. The encoded protein is CASSLDGVLDEQYF.

The CDR3 region is CASREGAVNYGYTF. Here the CDR3 DNA reads TGTGCCAGCAGGGAGGGGGCGGTTAACTATGGCTACACCTTC. The genes are TRBV6-5 and TRBJ1-2; 7 positions agree with TRBD1. CDR3 length equals 14 residues. Unmatched junction bases numbered 5, after V lost 6 bases and J lost 1 base. Germline V gene sequence: CDR1 MNHEY, CDR2 SVGAGI.

This chain connects TRBV6-2 or TRBV6-3 to TRBJ2-7; D is unresolved. The germline V gene encodes CDR1 MNHEY and CDR2 SVGEGT. The CDR3 spans 14 residues. Between the trimmed V and J ends, which lost 6 bases and 4 bases, there was a span of 16 bases. CDR3 DNA sequence: TGTGCCAGCAGCCCGGAAGGGAAGAGGTACGAGCAGTACTTC. As protein: CASSPEGKRYEQYF.

The rearrangement links TRBV6-5 to TRBJ1-6, with TRBD1 as a possible D gene (6 bases). Germline V gene data show CDR1 as MNHEY and CDR2 as SVGAGI. V dropped 6 bases and J dropped 9 bases, with 12 bases sitting between them. The length of the CDR3 is 13 residues. DNA of the CDR3: TGTGCCAGCAGCCAGGGGAGTCGTTCACCCCTCCACTTT. Residues: CASSQGSRSPLHF.

Details on this clone: This sample also contains other DNA sequences that code for the same CDR3. V and J are TRBV7-2 and TRBJ1-2, with a weak D call TRBD1 (5 bases). Trimming took 1 base from V and 0 from J, leaving 6 bases between them. Germline V gene lookup returns CDR1 SGHTA and CDR2 FQGNSA. The CDR3 totals 14 residues. The CDR3 coding sequence is TGTGCCAGCAGCTTAGACAGGTCTAACTATGGCTACACCTTC. Amino acids: CASSLDRSNYGYTF.

The rearrangement joins TRBV11-2 to TRBJ2-2; 10 bases line up with TRBD2. V dropped 2 bases and J dropped 3; count of bases not matched to a gene: 12. The CDR3 consists of 19 residues. The germline V gene has CDR1 SGHAT and CDR2 FQNNGV. CDR3 nucleotide sequence: TGTGCCAGCAGCTTACCATGGGGGCTAGCGGGGGCCGACACCGGGGAGCTGTTTTTT. Its translation is CASSLPWGLAGADTGELFF. Looking up the rest from reference TRBV11-2 and TRBJ2-2 gives the full variable domain: EAGVAQSPRYKIIEKRQSVAFWCNPISGHATLYWYQQILGQGPKLLIQFQNNGVVDDSQLPKDRFSAERLKGVDSTLKIQPAKLEDSAVYLCASSLPWGLAGADTGELFFGEGSRLTVL.

About this clone: The sample contains more than one DNA sequence encoding this CDR3. The chain links TRBV6-2 or TRBV6-3 to TRBJ1-1; tentatively, D is TRBD1 (5 bases). CDR3 size: 14 residues. Trimming took off 0 bases at V and 2 bases at J, with 7 bases between the two ends. Germline lookup yields CDR1 MNHEY and CDR2 SVGEGT. CDR3 nucleotides: TGTGCCAGCAGTTACTCCGGGGGAAACACTGAAGCTTTCTTT. Translation: CASSYSGGNTEAFF.

The CDR3 DNA sequence: TGTGCCAGCATTAATGGGAAGGCGACAGGGATCGTTCAGCCCCAGCATTTT. This sequence encodes CASINGKATGIVQPQHF. This chain joins TRBV21-1 and TRBJ1-5; TRBD1, the D gene given by the table, was not confirmed from the DNA. TRBV21-1 is given as a pseudogene. The CDR3 is 17 amino acids.

This clone was seen once. This sequence joins TRBV5-4 and TRBJ2-7; 13 nucleotides align to TRBD2. From germline, CDR1 is SGHNT and CDR2 YYREEE (reference sequence). Losses at the gene ends were 0 bases for V and 11 bases for J; bases not matched to a gene: 11. The CDR3 covers 16 residues. The CDR3 nucleotides are TGTGCCAGCAGCTTGGCACTAGCGGGAGGGCACGATAGAGAGTACTTC. Its translation: CASSLALAGGHDREYF.

The CDR3: CASSLFFGGATGANVLTF. CDR3 nucleotide sequence: TGTGCCAGCAGCTTATTTTTCGGGGGGGCGACTGGGGCCAACGTCCTGACTTTC. The chain couples TRBV7-2 to TRBJ2-6, with 8 bases that match TRBD2. V lost 2 bases and J lost 2; bases outside the gene matches: 8. CDR1 is SGHTA, CDR2 FQGNSA, per germline. The length of the CDR3 is 18 residues.

The chain uses TRBV6-2 or TRBV6-3 and TRBJ2-7; 9 bases agree with TRBD1. In germline, CDR1 is MNHEY, CDR2 SVGEGT. Trimming removed 4 bases from V and 1 base from J; junction bases left unmatched: 11. The CDR3 runs to 17 residues. Here the CDR3 reads CASSSNRGLGRSYEQYF. Here the CDR3 DNA reads TGTGCCAGCAGTTCAAACAGGGGGCTTGGTCGGTCCTACGAGCAGTACTTC.

This clone appeared a single time. The chain combines TRBV7-2 with TRBJ2-3; 8 nucleotides line up with TRBD2. CDR3 size: 16 residues. V lost 1 base and J lost 3; bases outside the gene matches: 6. Germline V gene data show CDR1 as SGHTA and CDR2 as FQGNSA. The CDR3 bases are TGTGCCAGCAGCTTAGTGGCGGGAGGAGGTACAGATACGCAGTATTTT. It is translated as CASSLVAGGGTDTQYF.

The chain recombines TRBV18 with TRBJ1-1; D not resolved. This CDR3 comprises 13 residues. Deletions cut 3 bases from V and 1 base from J, with 6 bases between. Per the germline V gene, CDR1 is KGHSH and CDR2 is LQKENI. In DNA form, the CDR3 reads TGTGCCAGCTCACCTCTAGAGAACACTGAAGCTTTCTTT. It yields the protein CASSPLENTEAFF.

The chain joins TRBV5-1 to TRBJ1-4; the D is unclear. The CDR3 length is 14 residues. Trimming shortened V by 0 bases and J by 1 base, and 4 bases separated the two germline ends. Germline V gene lookup returns CDR1 SGHRS and CDR2 YFSETQ. In nucleotides, the CDR3 is TGCGCCAGCAGCTTGGAGGTAACTAATGAAAAACTGTTTTTT. Protein product: CASSLEVTNEKLFF. Using reference TRBV5-1 and TRBJ1-4 for the parts outside the CDR3, the full variable domain is KAGVTQTPRYLIKTRGQQVTLSCSPISGHRSVSWYQQTPGQGLQFLFEYFSETQRNKGNFPGRFSGRQFSNSRSEMNVSTLELGDSALYLCASSLEVTNEKLFFGSGTQLSVL.